This TCR beta chain was sequenced for a study of PD-L1 blockade in urothelial cancer. Study overall: Patients' atezolizumab regimen, 1,200 mg intravenously every 3 weeks, began in the mid-2010s. Male patients with bladder-origin urothelial cancer numbered about nine tenths of the roughly 29. Specimens of blood held a median count of roughly 150,000 T cells.

Every PCR got spiked synthetic TCR analog templates. TCRdb's copy holds only in-frame clones and misses some; the assay was immunoSEQ multiplex PCR. Of around 130,000 clones in the sample, about four fifths were seen once. Trimming took 7 bases from V and 0 from J, leaving 19 bases between them. The CDR3 has 17 residues. The germline CDR1 and CDR2 sequences are LNHDA and SQIVND (reference sequence). Time point specified: pretreatment peripheral blood. This clone was counted a few times. V gene TRBV19 combines with J gene TRBJ1-5; D is possibly TRBD1 (5 bases). The origin of this receptor is a middle-aged man with urothelial cancer. The specimen was PBMCs, collected around atezolizumab (anti-PD-L1) treatment. CDR3 loop: CASKGDFGGYSNQPQHF. The DNA of the CDR3 is TGTGCCAGTAAAGGGGATTTCGGGGGGTATAGCAATCAGCCCCAGCATTTT.